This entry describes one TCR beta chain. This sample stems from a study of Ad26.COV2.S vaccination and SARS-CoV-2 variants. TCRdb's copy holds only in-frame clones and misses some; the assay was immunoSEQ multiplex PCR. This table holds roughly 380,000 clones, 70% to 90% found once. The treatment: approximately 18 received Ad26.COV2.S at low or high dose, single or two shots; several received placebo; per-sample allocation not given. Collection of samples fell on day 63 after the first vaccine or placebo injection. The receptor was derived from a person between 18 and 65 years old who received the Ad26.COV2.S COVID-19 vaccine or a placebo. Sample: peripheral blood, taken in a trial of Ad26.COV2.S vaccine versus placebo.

The CDR3 loop is CASSLLGGGTDTQYF. Written as DNA, the CDR3 is TGCGCCAGCAGCTTGTTAGGGGGCGGCACAGATACGCAGTATTTT. This rearrangement joins TRBV5-1 to TRBJ2-3; 7 positions agree with TRBD1. This CDR3 is built from 15 residues. V was clipped by 1 base and J by 1 base; unmatched bases: 3. Germline V gene data show CDR1 as SGHRS and CDR2 as YFSETQ.